This is a list of T cell receptor beta chains from one sample in a study of cytomegalovirus exposure and HLA in healthy donors. Only in-frame clones appear in the TCRdb table, and some are missing; sequencing was by immunoSEQ multiplex PCR. The data contain roughly 80,000 clones, approximately 93% of them singletons. Sequencing used PBMCs. The receptors shown here come from a young woman in good health and CMV-seronegative. Each CDR3 is given with its conserved first and last residue. The D gene is left open where the match is weak.

d_gene	len	j_gene	v_gene	CDR3aa
.	13	TRBJ1-2	TRBV19	CASKRANGYGYTF
TRBD2	15	TRBJ2-5	TRBV6-1	CASSEVLSGEGTQYF
TRBD1	14	TRBJ1-1	TRBV6-5	CASNTDRGNTEAFF
.	16	TRBJ2-7	TRBV7-8	CASSLEAAGAAYEQYF
.	11	TRBJ2-1	TRBV6-5	CASSNRYEQFF
.	13	TRBJ1-1	TRBV15	CATSRTTDSKAFF
.	16	TRBJ1-4	TRBV19	CASSIAEYSLNEKLFF
.	15	TRBJ1-1	TRBV4-2	CASSEVPWGGTEAFF
.	14	TRBJ1-5	TRBV5-5	CASSLEYSNQPQHF
.	16	TRBJ2-7	TRBV4-3	CASSQERQGGPYEQYF
TRBD1	15	TRBJ2-7	TRBV5-1	CASSLELGQLYEQYF
.	14	TRBJ2-1	TRBV6-5	CASSYSPSYNEQFF
.	16	TRBJ2-3	TRBV9	CASSEPTGTLTDTQYF
TRBD2	14	TRBJ2-5	TRBV2	CATKEGTRKETQYF
TRBD2	14	TRBJ2-3	TRBV18	CASSPRGGVDTQYF
.	13	TRBJ2-1	TRBV7-6	CASSGGTDNEQFF
.	14	TRBJ2-5	TRBV28	CASSPPPGWETQYF
.	15	TRBJ2-1	TRBV5-1	CASSLWPETYNEQFF
.	15	TRBJ2-2	TRBV10-3	CAISELGQSTGELFF
TRBD1	14	TRBJ1-5	TRBV2	CASSLRQGREPQHF
.	15	TRBJ1-5	TRBV7-8	CASSLWGDSNQPQHF
.	16	TRBJ2-3	TRBV2	CASSESARENTDTQYF
TRBD1	18	TRBJ1-2	TRBV19	CASSMTWTGGPLVYGYTF
.	18	TRBJ2-1	TRBV7-2	CASSLVVPVRQQYNEQFF
.	12	TRBJ2-3	TRBV5-8	CASSQRADTQYF
TRBD1	15	TRBJ1-5	TRBV28	CASSLSDRVNQPQHF
TRBD1	13	TRBJ2-2	TRBV11-2	CASSPQGSGELFF
.	21	TRBJ2-7	TRBV14	CASSQVRGASGWASPSYEQYF
.	13	TRBJ2-7	TRBV10-3	CAIRISAVDEQYF
.	14	TRBJ1-1	TRBV9	CASSVDTTNTEAFF
TRBD2	16	TRBJ2-2	TRBV4-3	CASSQDLGLSTGELFF
TRBD1	14	TRBJ1-5	TRBV27	CASSQTGGNQPQHF
.	13	TRBJ2-7	TRBV6-1	CASSSDLDQGQYF
.	13	TRBJ2-7	TRBV18	CASSPVGVGEQYF
TRBD2	17	TRBJ2-1	TRBV4-1	CASSPGLAGGLHNEQFF
TRBD1	16	TRBJ1-2	TRBV5-8	CASSRVKGQPTSGYTF
TRBD1	14	TRBJ2-5	TRBV6-1	CASSQQGIRETQYF
.	12	TRBJ2-3	TRBV7-9	CASSPLPDTQYF
.	12	TRBJ2-7	TRBV28	CASSLLAYEQYF
TRBD1	16	TRBJ1-6	TRBV5-1	CASSVGQAVVDSPLHF
.	13	TRBJ2-7	TRBV2	CASRIGNSPEQYF
.	12	TRBJ2-2	TRBV29-1	CSVAGDTGELFF